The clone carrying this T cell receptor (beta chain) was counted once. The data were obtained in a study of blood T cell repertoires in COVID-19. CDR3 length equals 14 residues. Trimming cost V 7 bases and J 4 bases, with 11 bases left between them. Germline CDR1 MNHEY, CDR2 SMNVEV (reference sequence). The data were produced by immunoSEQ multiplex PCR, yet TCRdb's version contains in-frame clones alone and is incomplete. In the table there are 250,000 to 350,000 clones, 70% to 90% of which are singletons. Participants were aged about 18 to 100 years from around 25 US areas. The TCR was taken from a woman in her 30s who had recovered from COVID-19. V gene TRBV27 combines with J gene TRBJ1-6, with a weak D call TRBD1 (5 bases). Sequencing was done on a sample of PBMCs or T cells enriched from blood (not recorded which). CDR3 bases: TGTGCCAGCACCTCCAGGGCTTATAATTCACCCCTCCACTTT. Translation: CASTSRAYNSPLHF.